Detailed here is one TCR beta chain. Its antigen is not identified. The genomic DNA of each subset was split evenly across several immunoSEQ plates. Clones were read by immunoSEQ multiplex PCR, and TCRdb kept only the in-frame ones, dropping some. The top ten hold roughly 0.13% of the sample, which has under 2,500,000 clones, almost 96% seen once. These data originate in a study of shared clonotypes between healthy human individuals. Overall study results and limits: As a rule, naive subsets had a larger estimated richness than memory subsets.

The sequenced sample was naive CD4+ T cells sorted from blood. As to subset: CD45RA+ positively selected. The receptor was isolated from a man aged 18-30 years in good health.

CDR3 loop: CASSFPVKNIQYF. DNA for the CDR3: TGTGCCAGCAGCTTCCCAGTAAAAAACATTCAGTACTTC. The J gene is TRBJ2-4, the V gene TRBV11-2; unclear D gene. From germline, CDR1 is SGHAT and CDR2 FQNNGV. The CDR3 loop spans 13 amino acids. Deletions cut 3 bases from V and 4 bases from J, with 7 bases between. Together with reference TRBV11-2 and TRBJ2-4, the CDR3 gives the full variable domain: EAGVAQSPRYKIIEKRQSVAFWCNPISGHATLYWYQQILGQGPKLLIQFQNNGVVDDSQLPKDRFSAERLKGVDSTLKIQPAKLEDSAVYLCASSFPVKNIQYFGAGTRLSVL.